These T cell receptor beta chains were read from a single sample in a study of blood T cell repertoires in COVID-19. Some clones are missing from TCRdb's copy, which holds only in-frame ones; the method was immunoSEQ multiplex PCR. The sample consists of roughly 75,000 clones, 80% to 95% of them appearing once. Sequenced: peripheral blood. Receptors were obtained from a human donor in a cohort sampled during active COVID-19. Each CDR3 is given with its conserved first and last residue. Each record gives: D gene, clone size, J gene, V gene, CDR3 protein, CDR3 DNA. The D gene is left open where the match is weak. Clone size, where shown, is once, few, many, or a class for clones that have expanded.

d_call: -; clone_size: -; j_call: TRBJ2-5; v_call: TRBV5-6; cdr3_aa: CASSRLGQMETQYF; cdr3_nt: TGTGCCAGCAGCCGGTTGGGACAAATGGAGACCCAGTACTTC
d_call: -; clone_size: -; j_call: TRBJ2-5; v_call: TRBV6-2/TRBV6-3; cdr3_aa: CASSSHPQETQYF; cdr3_nt: TGTGCCAGCAGTTCACACCCCCAAGAGACCCAGTACTTC
d_call: TRBD1; clone_size: once; j_call: TRBJ2-3; v_call: TRBV24-1; cdr3_aa: CATSDPGQGPKSTDTQYF; cdr3_nt: TGTGCCACCAGTGACCCGGGACAGGGACCCAAAAGCACAGATACGCAGTATTTT
d_call: TRBD1; clone_size: -; j_call: TRBJ1-2; v_call: TRBV7-8; cdr3_aa: CASSFGTGSGGYTF; cdr3_nt: TGTGCCAGCAGCTTCGGGACAGGGTCTGGCGGCTACACCTTC
d_call: TRBD1; clone_size: -; j_call: TRBJ1-4; v_call: TRBV29-1; cdr3_aa: CSVWTGWNEKLFF; cdr3_nt: TGCAGCGTCTGGACAGGGTGGAATGAAAAACTGTTTTTT
d_call: -; clone_size: -; j_call: TRBJ2-1; v_call: TRBV11-2; cdr3_aa: CASSLGIEQFF; cdr3_nt: TGTGCCAGCAGCTTGGGCATTGAGCAGTTCTTC
d_call: -; clone_size: -; j_call: TRBJ1-2; v_call: TRBV7-8; cdr3_aa: CASSLAPQSNYGYTF; cdr3_nt: TGTGCCAGCAGCTTGGCCCCCCAATCTAACTATGGCTACACCTTC
d_call: -; clone_size: -; j_call: TRBJ2-3; v_call: TRBV15; cdr3_aa: CATSRDRVGMAGTKYF; cdr3_nt: TGTGCCACCAGCAGAGATAGGGTCGGGATGGCGGGGACCAAGTATTTT
d_call: -; clone_size: -; j_call: TRBJ2-1; v_call: TRBV7-7; cdr3_aa: CASSQYGGSYNEQFF; cdr3_nt: TGTGCCAGCAGCCAGTATGGCGGCTCCTACAATGAGCAGTTCTTC
d_call: -; clone_size: few; j_call: TRBJ1-3; v_call: TRBV7-9; cdr3_aa: CASSSSANTIYF; cdr3_nt: TGTGCCAGCAGCTCTAGTGCGAACACCATATATTTT
d_call: TRBD2; clone_size: few; j_call: TRBJ2-2; v_call: TRBV3-1/TRBV3-2; cdr3_aa: CASSQFSGALRGTGELFF; cdr3_nt: TGTGCCAGCAGCCAATTTAGCGGGGCCCTGCGGGGCACCGGGGAGCTGTTTTTT
d_call: TRBD1; clone_size: -; j_call: TRBJ1-1; v_call: TRBV5-6; cdr3_aa: CASSSENRGRVTEAFF; cdr3_nt: TGTGCCAGCAGCTCGGAAAACAGGGGGCGGGTTACTGAAGCTTTCTTT
d_call: -; clone_size: -; j_call: TRBJ1-5; v_call: TRBV29-1; cdr3_aa: CSVVEAPNQPQHF; cdr3_nt: TGCAGCGTTGTAGAGGCCCCTAATCAGCCCCAGCATTTT
d_call: -; clone_size: -; j_call: TRBJ2-7; v_call: TRBV2; cdr3_aa: CASSVLNTYEQYF; cdr3_nt: TGTGCCAGCAGTGTCCTTAACACCTACGAGCAGTACTTC
d_call: TRBD2; clone_size: -; j_call: TRBJ2-7; v_call: TRBV7-2; cdr3_aa: CASSLGGTSGPTPYEQYF; cdr3_nt: TGTGCCAGCAGCTTAGGAGGGACTAGCGGGCCAACGCCCTACGAGCAGTACTTC
d_call: TRBD1; clone_size: -; j_call: TRBJ2-7; v_call: TRBV6-5; cdr3_aa: CATRTGGYEQYF; cdr3_nt: TGTGCCACCAGGACAGGGGGCTACGAGCAGTACTTC
d_call: TRBD1; clone_size: -; j_call: TRBJ2-2; v_call: TRBV27; cdr3_aa: CASRPGQGNTGELFF; cdr3_nt: TGTGCCAGCAGGCCGGGACAGGGTAACACCGGGGAGCTGTTTTTT
d_call: TRBD1; clone_size: -; j_call: TRBJ1-2; v_call: TRBV5-6; cdr3_aa: CASSLSGGYGYTF; cdr3_nt: TGTGCCAGCAGCTTATCAGGGGGCTATGGCTACACCTTC
d_call: TRBD2; clone_size: -; j_call: TRBJ2-1; v_call: TRBV3-1/TRBV3-2; cdr3_aa: CASSQDRGGLWGNEQFF; cdr3_nt: TGTGCCAGCAGCCAAGATCGGGGGGGGCTGTGGGGCAATGAGCAGTTCTTC
d_call: TRBD1; clone_size: few; j_call: TRBJ1-1; v_call: TRBV30; cdr3_aa: CAGDRNTEAFF; cdr3_nt: TGTGCCGGGGACAGAAACACTGAAGCTTTCTTT
d_call: -; clone_size: -; j_call: TRBJ2-1; v_call: TRBV27; cdr3_aa: CASSPRTGTLNEQFF; cdr3_nt: TGTGCCAGCAGTCCCCGAACCGGGACTCTAAATGAGCAGTTCTTC
d_call: -; clone_size: -; j_call: TRBJ1-1; v_call: TRBV19; cdr3_aa: CASSIDGGKTEAFF; cdr3_nt: TGTGCCAGTAGTATAGATGGAGGGAAGACTGAAGCTTTCTTT
d_call: -; clone_size: few; j_call: TRBJ1-5; v_call: TRBV2; cdr3_aa: CASSETREANQPQHF; cdr3_nt: TGTGCCAGCAGTGAGACTAGGGAGGCGAATCAGCCCCAGCATTTT
d_call: TRBD1; clone_size: -; j_call: TRBJ2-7; v_call: TRBV29-1; cdr3_aa: CSVEKDRGTYEQYF; cdr3_nt: TGCAGCGTTGAAAAGGACAGGGGAACCTACGAGCAGTACTTC
d_call: -; clone_size: -; j_call: TRBJ2-1; v_call: TRBV3-1/TRBV3-2; cdr3_aa: CASSQSGLTDSFKQFF; cdr3_nt: TGTGCCAGCAGCCAAAGCGGGCTCACCGACAGTTTTAAGCAGTTCTTC
d_call: -; clone_size: -; j_call: TRBJ2-5; v_call: TRBV12-3/TRBV12-4; cdr3_aa: CASSRDSQETQYF; cdr3_nt: TGTGCCAGCAGCCGGGACTCCCAAGAGACCCAGTACTTC
d_call: -; clone_size: -; j_call: TRBJ2-1; v_call: TRBV6-5; cdr3_aa: CASSSPRKPYNEQFF; cdr3_nt: TGTGCCAGCAGTTCTCCGAGGAAGCCTTACAATGAGCAGTTCTTC
d_call: TRBD1; clone_size: once; j_call: TRBJ1-4; v_call: TRBV7-7; cdr3_aa: CASSPEGQGYEKLFF; cdr3_nt: TGTGCCAGCAGCCCAGAGGGACAGGGGTATGAAAAACTGTTTTTT
d_call: -; clone_size: -; j_call: TRBJ1-4; v_call: TRBV6-5; cdr3_aa: CASGQGTEKLFF; cdr3_nt: TGTGCCAGCGGCCAGGGGACCGAAAAACTGTTTTTT
d_call: TRBD1; clone_size: -; j_call: TRBJ2-3; v_call: TRBV5-1; cdr3_aa: CASSLAWDSRGTDTQYF; cdr3_nt: TGCGCCAGCAGCTTGGCTTGGGACAGTCGTGGCACAGATACGCAGTATTTT
d_call: -; clone_size: -; j_call: TRBJ1-6; v_call: TRBV5-1; cdr3_aa: CASSLDAGSFYNSPLHF; cdr3_nt: TGCGCCAGCAGCTTGGATGCAGGGTCCTTCTATAATTCACCCCTCCACTTT
d_call: -; clone_size: -; j_call: TRBJ2-5; v_call: TRBV2; cdr3_aa: CASSGQSVGETQYF; cdr3_nt: TGTGCCAGCAGTGGACAGTCTGTTGGAGAGACCCAGTACTTC
d_call: -; clone_size: -; j_call: TRBJ1-1; v_call: TRBV15; cdr3_aa: CATSRAHGGGRSTEAFF; cdr3_nt: TGTGCCACCAGCAGAGCGCATGGGGGCGGGCGGAGCACTGAAGCTTTCTTT
d_call: -; clone_size: -; j_call: TRBJ2-7; v_call: TRBV10-1; cdr3_aa: CASSERETDNEQYF; cdr3_nt: TGCGCCAGCAGTGAGAGAGAGACGGACAACGAGCAGTACTTC
d_call: -; clone_size: once; j_call: TRBJ1-1; v_call: TRBV5-3; cdr3_aa: CARSFGSVRANTEAFF; cdr3_nt: TGTGCCAGAAGCTTTGGGAGTGTCCGGGCGAACACTGAAGCTTTCTTT
d_call: -; clone_size: -; j_call: TRBJ2-2; v_call: TRBV5-5; cdr3_aa: CASSLVGANTGELFF; cdr3_nt: TGTGCCAGCAGCTTGGTGGGAGCGAACACCGGGGAGCTGTTTTTT
d_call: TRBD1; clone_size: few; j_call: TRBJ1-5; v_call: TRBV5-1; cdr3_aa: CASSITTGGDQPQHF; cdr3_nt: TGCGCCAGCAGCATTACAACAGGGGGAGATCAGCCCCAGCATTTT
d_call: -; clone_size: -; j_call: TRBJ1-2; v_call: TRBV4-1; cdr3_aa: CASSQERPGQGYTF; cdr3_nt: TGCGCCAGCAGCCAAGAGCGCCCCGGACAGGGCTACACCTTC
d_call: -; clone_size: -; j_call: TRBJ2-4; v_call: TRBV28; cdr3_aa: CASSSPLAGNQNIQYF; cdr3_nt: TGTGCCAGCAGTTCCCCGCTGGCAGGGAATCAAAACATTCAGTACTTC
d_call: TRBD1; clone_size: -; j_call: TRBJ1-2; v_call: TRBV5-1; cdr3_aa: CASGSDRVGYGYTF; cdr3_nt: TGCGCCAGCGGGTCAGACAGGGTTGGCTATGGCTACACCTTC
d_call: TRBD1; clone_size: -; j_call: TRBJ2-3; v_call: TRBV19; cdr3_aa: CASSRVGTGGGKDTQYF; cdr3_nt: TGTGCCAGTAGTAGGGTAGGGACAGGGGGCGGTAAGGATACGCAGTATTTT
d_call: TRBD2; clone_size: -; j_call: TRBJ2-5; v_call: TRBV9; cdr3_aa: CASSPPAGGPVETQYF; cdr3_nt: TGTGCCAGCAGCCCCCCCGCGGGGGGGCCCGTGGAGACCCAGTACTTC